Sequencing of this TCR beta chain was carried out in a study of cytomegalovirus exposure and HLA in healthy donors listed by TCRdb under 2017. Study-level background: According to an earlier analysis of a few hundred of the donors, 150 million to 200 million T cells yielded approximately 120 million unique TCR beta sequences and 276 Gb of sequence data. To study patterns of TCR occurrence, a later analysis re-analyzed previously published TCR beta repertoires from 700 or so donors and added high-resolution HLA genotyping. A later genetic analysis took genome-wide SNP genotypes for about 55% of the 666 donors and used that subset as a discovery cohort. Of the 300 to 500 genotyped donors, 75% to 85% were placed in the genetic ancestry cluster associated with self-reported Caucasian donors. The study combined high-throughput TCR immunosequencing, statistical association of individual TCRs with disease status, and machine learning to predict cytomegalovirus infection status. Donor age, sex, ethnicity and CMV serostatus were compiled alongside the repertoire data. Among under 450 genotyped donors of the cohort, an average of roughly 240,000 unique TCR beta nucleotide sequences were sequenced per donor, around a sixth of them non-productive. Because of strong linkage in the cohort, a handful of DR-DQ haplotypes were treated as single units for association and clustering. An earlier analysis of 587 of the donors used high-throughput TCR beta sequencing to judge whether each TCR beta V gene segment behaved as functional or pseudogenic. The T cell repertoires of 666 subjects were profiled by immunosequencing and related to cytomegalovirus serostatus. Rather than drawing on any new phenotypic data, the later analysis identified candidate immune exposures from TCR beta sequences and the way those sequences occurred across donors. Along with the approximately 650-subject first cohort, a separate validation cohort of over 90 different subjects was used. Typing coverage differed by locus: A, B, C, DRB1 and DQB1 were typed in about 620-630 donors, DQA1 in roughly 500, DPA1 in roughly 590, and DPB1 in just under 490. Every discovery cohort repertoire had been produced on one sequencing platform. About 330 gigabases of sequencing data and 91 million or so unique TCR sequences made up an early release that covered some 640 HLA-typed donors. HLA typing covered class I and class II loci at four-digit resolution. The study was designed to test whether signatures of past pathogen exposure could be identified by cataloging public T cell receptors.

The cohort consisted of hundreds of healthy bone marrow donors. All cohort members were sampled while nominally healthy, although unrecorded immune exposures were likely present. The donor tested CMV seronegative and was one of the 352 seronegative cohort members. A peripheral blood sample was collected from each donor, and TCR beta sequencing was performed on peripheral blood mononuclear cells. Genomic DNA extraction from the blood cell samples was performed with the Qiagen DNeasy Blood Extraction Kit. Comments on this clone: Its recognized antigen is unknown.

Overall results and qualifications from the work: In a later analysis, 16,951 TCR beta sequences were associated with specific HLA alleles at a false discovery rate of 0.05. Immune exposure information for the cohort was limited to CMV serostatus. Several of the top co-occurrence clusters appeared to be linked to parvovirus B19, influenza, CMV and Epstein-Barr virus, according to a later analysis. Cytomegalovirus status was reported to be diagnosed by the classifier with high specificity and sensitivity in both the original and validation cohorts. This cohort had only TCR beta chains sequenced, and the lack of alpha or paired-chain data limited which features could be detected. In a later analysis, HLA-associated TCR beta chains showed more clonal expansion and lower generation probabilities than non-associated chains that were equally common. Most CMV-associated TCR beta chains appeared to be HLA-restricted in a later analysis, and the HLA associations seemed to be driven largely by CMV exposure. According to a later analysis, TCR association rates differed among HLA loci, with DRB1 alleles showing the most associated TCRs and HLA-C alleles showing the fewest. A few of the identified cytomegalovirus-associated TCR beta chains were confirmed in vitro to be specific for cytomegalovirus antigens. In a later genetic analysis, a missense DCLRE1C variant was associated with V-gene and J-gene trimming of TCR beta chains, and the association was replicated in an independent cohort. Most TCR sequences were seen in very few donors, while some public TCRs were found in many individuals. In a later genetic analysis, fewer N-insertions in productive TCRs were reported among donors in an Asian-associated ancestry cluster than the 666-donor mean. A further reported finding was that TCR beta sequences accurately predicted the HLA-A and HLA-B alleles for most subjects in the first cohort. According to the authors, the approach could potentially be generalized to other disease states and immunological phenotypes. Because counts were too low, some 16 rarely observed V segments, including chromosome 9 orphons, were excluded from the earlier analysis of 587 of the donors. When HLA alleles, especially DR and DQ, strongly co-occurred, TCR associations were difficult to assign to individual alleles. The 87-base-pair reads could not distinguish some IMGT-functional V segments, including TRBV6-2 and TRBV6-3, so those segments were excluded. In an earlier analysis of around 600 of the donors, most TCR beta V segments appeared in productive rearrangements about 90% or about 30% of the time, broadly matching IMGT annotations. Presence/absence analyses assumed roughly uniform sequencing depth across donors, an assumption that may not hold. Correlated functional status among segregating V segments might be attributable to linkage disequilibrium, but an unknown experimental factor could not be ruled out. Because HLA typing was unavailable for some donors at each locus, only the typed subset was used in association tests. The study gave a list of some 150 TCR beta chains associated with cytomegalovirus. A group of highly shared sequence variants was considered likely to be a technical artifact of the sequencing pipeline.

Libraries came from the immunoSEQ multiplex PCR assay. For the multiplex PCR, a mixture combining 60 forward primers for TCR Vbeta segments and 13 reverse primers for TCR Jbeta segments was used. The CDR3 region of rearranged TCR beta genes was amplified from genomic DNA with a multiplex PCR assay. On the Illumina HiSeq System, the amplified TCR beta libraries were sequenced as 87-base-pair reads. As for the original processing: A later analysis tallied around 87 million unique TCR beta chains across the 666 repertoires, and around 10 million of those chains were shared by two or more donors. To remove PCR and sequencing errors, raw reads were error-corrected and collapsed into unique sequences using a nearest-neighbor algorithm that merged closely related sequences. CDR3 sequences were aligned to IMGT reference sequences to assign V, D and J gene segments. For a sequence to be retained, a match of at least six nucleotides to both a V gene segment and a J gene segment was required. Rearrangements were classified as productive when the CDR3 lacked stop codons and remained in frame with V and J, and all other rearrangements were classified as non-productive. Following IMGT convention, CDR3 was defined as the stretch from the second conserved V-encoded cysteine to the conserved J-encoded phenylalanine. Sequences without an unambiguous match to a single V gene segment were excluded from the earlier analysis of 450 to 750 of the donors. In an earlier analysis of around 590 of the donors, a V segment was called functional when productive rearrangements were above 56.7%, and segregating when the standard deviation between donors exceeded 5%. To diagnose cytomegalovirus status from the catalog of TCR beta chain sequences, a statistical classification framework was built. A later analysis assigned V and J genes by comparing TCR nucleotide sequences with IMGT/GENE-DB human TR gene sequences. In a later analysis, CDR3 sequences and most-parsimonious VDJ recombination scenarios were assigned using the TCRdist pipeline. In a later analysis, every TCR beta chain was defined by the combination of its CDR3 amino acid sequence and its V-gene family, and reads without a unique V-gene family were dropped. To address suspected cross-contamination and a sequencing artifact, a later analysis removed approximately 590 highly shared, low-generation-probability nucleotide sequences. In a later analysis, a clonal expansion index for each public chain was calculated from normalized within-repertoire ranks of inferred template counts. In a later analysis, generation probabilities were computed using a VDJ recombination model fitted to out-of-frame rearrangements, and the results were checked against IGoR. In a later analysis, TCR-TCR, TCR-HLA and TCR-CMV co-occurrence was scored with hypergeometric tests, and a repertoire-size bias correction was applied to TCR pairs. In a later analysis, false discovery rates were estimated by permuting HLA or CMV assignments 20 times. A later analysis grouped co-occurring TCRs with DBSCAN, adding TCRdist sequence similarity when clustering within HLA-allele-positive subsets. Co-occurrence clustering excluded repertoires with fewer than 30,000 or more than 120,000 public chains, plus five with anomalous nucleotide sharing. TCRdb's version of the immuneACCESS table is confined to in-frame rearrangements and falls short of the full clone set. An unresolved V gene accounts for under half of the shortfall where checked; the remainder is of unknown origin. D and trimming come from the DNA, and the V and J calls and clone size come from that table. The sample table holds about 140,000 clones. 0.85% to 1% of the sample is taken by the ten largest.

Per the germline V gene, SGHTA is the CDR1 and FQGNSA is the CDR2. V gives up 1 base and J gives up 6 bases, and the segment between their germline ends measures 16 bases. The CDR3, from cysteine to phenylalanine, totals 16 residues. Only CDR3 DNA remains: 48 bases, in frame from the first base. The V and J segments used are TRBV7-2 and TRBJ2-1; the D gene lacks a confident call. This TCR was recovered from a male donor in good health and CMV-seronegative. Sequenced: PBMCs. The bases read TGTGCCAGCAGCTTAGGCGGCCCGGTTAAAGGCAATGAGCAGTTCTTC. The encoded protein is CASSLGGPVKGNEQFF.